Listed here is a single T cell receptor (beta chain). No antigen is known for it. These data belong to a study of T cell responses to AZD1222 COVID-19 vaccine. The CDR3 consists of 16 residues. Germline assignment: CDR1 SNHLY and CDR2 FYNNEI. With 8 bases clipped from V and 4 bases from J, the junction kept 14 bases outside the gene matches. Sequencing used immunoSEQ multiplex PCR; TCRdb keeps in-frame clones, though not all of them. The data show about 150,000 clones, with 90% to 95% seen just once and 6.5% to 8% held by the top ten. Points from the study as a whole: Unmutated regions of variants are reportedly targeted by nearly half of spike-specific TCRs.

This sequence was found in an adult who received the AZD1222 COVID-19 vaccine. Source: peripheral blood, taken 28 days after the second AZD1222 dose. The chain recombines TRBV2 with TRBJ2-5, with 9 nucleotides matching TRBD1. Here the CDR3 reads CASLGGSGDRAETQYF. In DNA form, the CDR3 reads TGTGCCAGCCTCGGTGGGAGTGGGGACAGGGCAGAGACCCAGTACTTC.